These T cell receptor beta chains were read from a single sample in a study of regulatory T cells in long-lasting Graves disease. Using its own MiXCR run on the multiplex PCR reads, TCRdb lists one record per CDR3 protein. The profile shows roughly 350,000 distinct CDR3 sequences, 16% of them singletons. The same sample was also used in a study of T cells in Graves' hyperthyroidism and ophthalmopathy.

The sample was peripheral blood mononuclear cells (PBMCs), taken at new diagnosis, from a patient treated with antithyroid drugs. The receptors come from a woman between 18 and 29 years old with Graves disease. Each CDR3 is given with its conserved first and last residue. The order of the fields is J gene, clone size, D gene, V gene, CDR3 protein, CDR3 DNA. A D gene is named only where the DNA matches it firmly. Rows may omit the clone size; those that give it use once, few, many or a size class.

TRBJ2-3,few,TRBD2,TRBV4-2,CASSQEGTSGRVWTDTQYF,TGTGCCAGCAGCCAAGAGGGGACTAGCGGGAGAGTCTGGACAGATACGCAGTATTTT
TRBJ2-5,many,NA,TRBV2,CASRGTIQETQYF,TGTGCCAGCAGGGGGACCATCCAAGAGACCCAGTACTTC
TRBJ1-1,many,NA,TRBV4-1,CASSQERFGKNTEAFF,TGCGCCAGCAGCCAAGAAAGGTTCGGGAAGAACACTGAAGCTTTCTTT
TRBJ1-5,many,NA,TRBV12-3/TRBV12-4,CASSPDITYQPQHF,TGTGCCAGCAGCCCTGACATAACCTATCAGCCCCAGCATTTT
TRBJ2-5,many,NA,TRBV5-1,CASSFQALTQETQYF,TGCGCCAGCAGCTTTCAGGCACTTACACAAGAGACCCAGTACTTC
TRBJ2-1,many,NA,TRBV3-1,CASSRFGQTYEQFF,TGTGCCAGCAGCCGCTTCGGACAGACTTATGAGCAGTTCTTC
TRBJ1-5,NA,NA,TRBV28,CASSFTAGISPQHF,TGTGCCAGCAGTTTTACGGCAGGGATAAGCCCCCAGCATTTT
TRBJ2-7,many,TRBD2,TRBV20-1,CSAIAGGASYEQYF,TGCAGTGCTATAGCGGGAGGGGCATCCTACGAGCAGTACTTC
TRBJ2-2,many,NA,TRBV3-1,CASSQDRKAPGGELFF,TGTGCCAGCAGCCAAGATCGGAAGGCCCCCGGGGGGGAGCTGTTTTTT
TRBJ2-7,many,NA,TRBV5-4,CASSHGASSSYEQYF,TGTGCCAGCAGCCACGGGGCGTCCAGCTCCTACGAGCAGTACTTC
TRBJ2-1,many,TRBD2,TRBV11-2,CASSPLRGGPDEQFF,TGTGCCAGCAGCCCCTTGCGGGGGGGGCCTGATGAGCAGTTCTTC
TRBJ2-1,many,NA,TRBV12-3/TRBV12-4,CASSLHLLPRKWGDNEQFF,TGTGCCAGCAGCCTTCACCTCCTCCCCCGGAAGTGGGGCGACAATGAGCAGTTCTTC
TRBJ2-2,few,NA,TRBV10-3,CAISESSRGVGELFF,TGTGCCATCAGTGAGTCGAGCAGGGGCGTCGGGGAGCTGTTTTTT
TRBJ2-1,many,TRBD2,TRBV7-2,CASSPDSGGAPNEQFF,TGTGCCAGCAGCCCAGATAGCGGGGGAGCCCCGAATGAGCAGTTCTTC
TRBJ1-3,many,NA,TRBV3-1,CASSRAVLGGNTIYF,TGTGCCAGCAGCCGCGCAGTATTGGGAGGAAACACCATATATTTT
TRBJ2-2,many,TRBD2,TRBV28,CASSLSSGSGTGELFF,TGTGCCAGCAGTTTATCTAGCGGGAGTGGCACCGGGGAGCTGTTTTTT
TRBJ2-1,many,TRBD2,TRBV5-6,CASSLDAGGLYNEQFF,TGTGCCAGCAGCTTGGACGCGGGAGGACTCTACAATGAGCAGTTCTTC
TRBJ1-5,many,TRBD1,TRBV3-1,CASSDTGTVSNQPQHF,TGTGCCAGCAGCGACACCGGGACAGTTAGCAATCAGCCCCAGCATTTT
TRBJ2-2,many,TRBD2,TRBV11-2,CASSFSGGATGELFF,TGTGCCAGCAGCTTTAGCGGGGGGGCTACCGGGGAGCTGTTTTTT
TRBJ2-7,NA,TRBD1,TRBV9,CASSVGTGGSYEQYF,TGTGCCAGCAGCGTCGGGACAGGGGGCTCCTACGAGCAGTACTTC
TRBJ2-3,NA,NA,TRBV3-1,CASSREGDTQYF,TGTGCCAGCAGCCGAGAAGGGGATACGCAGTATTTT
TRBJ2-5,many,TRBD1,TRBV11-2,CASSLNTGGSQETQYF,TGTGCCAGCAGCTTAAATACAGGGGGGTCCCAAGAGACCCAGTACTTC
TRBJ2-7,many,NA,TRBV6-5,CASSYSGAPTYEQYF,TGTGCCAGCAGTTACTCAGGAGCCCCGACCTACGAGCAGTACTTC
TRBJ2-1,many,NA,TRBV12-5,CASGLDDIMGNEQFF,TGTGCTAGTGGTCTCGACGACATAATGGGGAATGAGCAGTTCTTC
TRBJ2-5,many,TRBD2,TRBV6-1,CASSSRTRGPQETQYF,TGTGCCAGCAGTAGCCGGACTAGGGGTCCACAAGAGACCCAGTACTTC
TRBJ1-2,few,NA,TRBV27,CASSLYFTDSNLYGYTF,TGTGCCAGCAGTTTATACTTCACAGACTCCAACCTTTATGGCTACACCTTC
TRBJ2-1,few,NA,TRBV27,CASSNRAPGPQFF,TGTGCCAGCAGTAACAGGGCCCCTGGTCCGCAGTTCTTC
TRBJ2-7,few,NA,TRBV10-1,CASSLGESAQYF,TGCGCCAGCAGCTTAGGGGAGTCTGCGCAGTACTTC
TRBJ2-2,many,TRBD2,TRBV5-1,CASTLSLSGRANTGELFF,TGCGCCAGCACCCTTTCCCTCAGCGGGAGGGCGAACACCGGGGAGCTGTTTTTT
TRBJ2-6,few,TRBD1,TRBV5-4,CASSLPGQGLPGANVLTF,TGTGCCAGCAGCTTACCGGGACAGGGGTTGCCTGGGGCCAACGTCCTGACTTTC
TRBJ2-7,many,NA,TRBV7-8,CASSLVFVTETYEQYF,TGTGCCAGCAGCTTAGTTTTTGTGACGGAGACCTACGAGCAGTACTTC
TRBJ2-3,NA,TRBD1,TRBV18,CASSPLETGSTDTQYF,TGTGCCAGCTCACCACTTGAGACAGGGAGCACAGATACGCAGTATTTT
TRBJ1-1,many,TRBD1,TRBV5-1,CASTQGGSLNTEAFF,TGCGCCAGCACACAGGGGGGAAGTCTGAACACTGAAGCTTTCTTT
TRBJ1-2,many,NA,TRBV30,CAWSVGYGYTF,TGTGCCTGGAGTGTGGGGTATGGCTACACCTTC
TRBJ2-3,NA,NA,TRBV7-6,CASSLSVTVPNTDTQYF,TGTGCCAGCAGCTTATCCGTGACAGTCCCAAACACAGATACGCAGTATTTT
TRBJ1-2,many,NA,TRBV30,CAWSVLGGSIYGYTF,TGTGCCTGGAGTGTATTGGGGGGTTCCATCTATGGCTACACCTTC
TRBJ2-1,many,NA,TRBV29-1,CSVDRGDNEQFF,TGCAGCGTTGACAGAGGGGACAATGAGCAGTTCTTC
TRBJ1-6,many,TRBD1,TRBV7-9,CASKRIGTGNSPLHF,TGTGCCAGCAAGCGTATTGGGACAGGAAATTCACCCCTCCACTTT
TRBJ2-1,many,NA,TRBV14,CASSPAAPALGEQFF,TGTGCCAGCAGCCCAGCCGCCCCAGCCTTGGGTGAGCAGTTCTTC
TRBJ1-1,many,NA,TRBV30,CAWNPLGTEAFF,TGTGCCTGGAACCCCCTTGGCACTGAAGCTTTCTTT
TRBJ2-5,few,NA,TRBV27,CASSFRQEYQETQYF,TGTGCCAGCAGTTTCAGACAGGAGTACCAAGAGACCCAGTACTTC
TRBJ1-2,many,NA,TRBV10-3,CAISSSEANYGYTF,TGTGCCATCAGCTCGTCAGAGGCTAACTATGGCTACACCTTC
TRBJ2-7,few,TRBD2,TRBV25-1,CASSERITAYRGEGYYEQYF,TGTGCCAGCAGCGAAAGAATAACCGCCTACCGGGGGGAAGGATACTACGAGCAGTACTTC
TRBJ1-1,many,NA,TRBV28,CASSPGTRLRDGEAFF,TGTGCCAGCAGCCCCGGGACCCGATTGAGAGATGGGGAAGCTTTCTTT
TRBJ2-5,many,NA,TRBV29-1,CSVAPGAKGQETQYF,TGCAGCGTCGCACCGGGAGCGAAGGGACAAGAGACCCAGTACTTC
TRBJ1-3,NA,NA,TRBV5-1,CASSLEGISGNTIYF,TGTGCCAGCAGCTTGGAGGGGATCTCTGGAAACACCATATATTTT
TRBJ2-3,many,TRBD1,TRBV30,CAWSAGTGHTDTQYF,TGTGCCTGGAGCGCAGGGACAGGTCACACAGATACGCAGTATTTT
TRBJ2-7,many,NA,TRBV30,CAWSVSGLRSYEQYF,TGTGCCTGGAGTGTCTCGGGACTCCGCAGTTACGAGCAGTACTTC
TRBJ2-3,many,NA,TRBV15,CATRMGWGTDTQYF,TGTGCCACCAGAATGGGTTGGGGCACAGATACGCAGTATTTT
TRBJ1-2,many,TRBD1,TRBV7-9,CASSSSLSRGRLDGYTF,TGTGCCAGCAGCTCGTCCCTCTCCAGGGGGCGCCTAGATGGCTACACCTTC
TRBJ2-5,many,NA,TRBV30,CACSTQETQYF,TGTGCCTGTAGCACTCAAGAGACCCAGTACTTC